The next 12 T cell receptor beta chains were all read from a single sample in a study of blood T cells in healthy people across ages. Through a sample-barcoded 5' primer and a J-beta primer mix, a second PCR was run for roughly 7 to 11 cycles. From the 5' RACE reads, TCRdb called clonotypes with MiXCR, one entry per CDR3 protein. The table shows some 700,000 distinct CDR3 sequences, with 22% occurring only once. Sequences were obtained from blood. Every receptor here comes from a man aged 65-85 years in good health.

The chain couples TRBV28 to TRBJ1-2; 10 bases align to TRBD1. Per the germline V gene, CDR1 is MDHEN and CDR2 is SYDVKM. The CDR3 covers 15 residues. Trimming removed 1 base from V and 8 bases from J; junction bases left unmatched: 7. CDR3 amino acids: CASSLLRQGASGYTF. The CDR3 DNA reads TGTGCCAGCAGTTTATTGCGACAGGGGGCGTCCGGCTACACCTTC.

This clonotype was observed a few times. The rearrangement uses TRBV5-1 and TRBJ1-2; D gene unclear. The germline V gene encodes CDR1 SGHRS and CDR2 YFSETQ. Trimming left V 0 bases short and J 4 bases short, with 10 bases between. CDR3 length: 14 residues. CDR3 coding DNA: TGCGCCAGCAGCTTGGCCCTCCCCATCTATGGCTACACCTTC. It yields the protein CASSLALPIYGYTF.

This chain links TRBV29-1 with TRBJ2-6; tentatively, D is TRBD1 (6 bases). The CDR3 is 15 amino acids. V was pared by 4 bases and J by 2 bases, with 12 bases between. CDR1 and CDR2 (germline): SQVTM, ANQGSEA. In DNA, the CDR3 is TGCAGCGTTGGGGGGCAGGGTCCTGGGGCCAACGTCCTGACTTTC. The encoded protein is CSVGGQGPGANVLTF. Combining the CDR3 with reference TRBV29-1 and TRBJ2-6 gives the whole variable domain SAVISQKPSRDICQRGTSLTIQCQVDSQVTMMFWYRQQPGQSLTLIATANQGSEATYESGFVIDKFPISRPNLTFSTLTVSNMSPEDSSIYLCSVGGQGPGANVLTFGAGSRLTVL.

CDR3 region: CATQGFTQYTGELFF. CDR3 nucleotide sequence: TGTGCCACCCAAGGGTTCACACAATACACCGGGGAGCTGTTTTTT. V gene TRBV28 combines with J gene TRBJ2-2; D ambiguous. CDR3 length equals 15 residues. Trimming stripped 10 bases from V and 3 bases from J, with 18 bases between. Germline assignment: CDR1 MDHEN and CDR2 SYDVKM.

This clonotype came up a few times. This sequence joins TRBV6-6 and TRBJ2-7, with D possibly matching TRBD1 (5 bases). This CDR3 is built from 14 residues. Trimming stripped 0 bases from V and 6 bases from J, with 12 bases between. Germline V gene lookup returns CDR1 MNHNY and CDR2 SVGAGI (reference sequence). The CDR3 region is CASSYSAGKVEQYF. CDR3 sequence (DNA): TGTGCCAGCAGTTACTCGGCAGGGAAGGTCGAGCAGTACTTC.

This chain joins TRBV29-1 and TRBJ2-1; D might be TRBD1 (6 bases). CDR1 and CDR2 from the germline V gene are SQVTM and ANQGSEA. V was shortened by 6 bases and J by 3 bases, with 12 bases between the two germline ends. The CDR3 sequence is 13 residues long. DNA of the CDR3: TGCAGCGTCCAACAGGGTAACTACAATGAGCAGTTCTTC. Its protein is CSVQQGNYNEQFF.

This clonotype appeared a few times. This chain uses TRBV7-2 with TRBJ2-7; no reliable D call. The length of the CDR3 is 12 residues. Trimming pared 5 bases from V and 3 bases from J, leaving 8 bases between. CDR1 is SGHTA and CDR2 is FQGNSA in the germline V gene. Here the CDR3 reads CASSPPVYEQYF. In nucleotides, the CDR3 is TGTGCCAGCAGCCCCCCCGTCTACGAGCAGTACTTC. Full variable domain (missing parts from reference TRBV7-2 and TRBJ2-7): GAGVSQSPSNKVTEKGKDVELRCDPISGHTALYWYRQSLGQGLEFLIYFQGNSAPDKSGLPSDRFSAERTGGSVSTLTIQRTQQEDSAVYLCASSPPVYEQYFGPGTRLTVT.

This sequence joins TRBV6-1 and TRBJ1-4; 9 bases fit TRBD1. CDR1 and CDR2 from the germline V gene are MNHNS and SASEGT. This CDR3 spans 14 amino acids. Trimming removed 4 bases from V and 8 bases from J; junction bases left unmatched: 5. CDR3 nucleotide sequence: TGTGCCAGCAGTGGACAGGGGGGGAAGGAAAAACTGTTTTTT. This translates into CASSGQGGKEKLFF.

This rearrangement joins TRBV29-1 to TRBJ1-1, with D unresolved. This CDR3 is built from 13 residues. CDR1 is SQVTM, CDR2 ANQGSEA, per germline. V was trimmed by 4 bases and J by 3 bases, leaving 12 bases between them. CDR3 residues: CSVGRNKDTEAFF. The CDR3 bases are TGCAGCGTTGGAAGGAACAAGGACACTGAAGCTTTCTTT.

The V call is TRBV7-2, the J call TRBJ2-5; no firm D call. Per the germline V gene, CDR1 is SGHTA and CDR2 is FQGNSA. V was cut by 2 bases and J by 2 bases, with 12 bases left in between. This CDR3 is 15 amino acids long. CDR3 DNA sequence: TGTGCCAGCAGCTTATTGGTTAGGCAGCAAGAGACCCAGTACTTC. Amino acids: CASSLLVRQQETQYF.

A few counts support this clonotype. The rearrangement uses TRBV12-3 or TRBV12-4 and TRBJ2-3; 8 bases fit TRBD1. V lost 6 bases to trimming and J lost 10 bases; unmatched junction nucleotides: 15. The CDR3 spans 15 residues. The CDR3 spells CASSPGTGGNHAQYF. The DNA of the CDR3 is TGTGCCAGCAGCCCCGGGACAGGCGGAAATCATGCGCAGTATTTT.

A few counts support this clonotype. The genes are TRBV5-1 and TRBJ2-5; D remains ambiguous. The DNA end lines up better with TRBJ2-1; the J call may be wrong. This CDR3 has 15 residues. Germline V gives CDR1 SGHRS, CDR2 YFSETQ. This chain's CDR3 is CASSLGVGTYNEQFF. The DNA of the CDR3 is TGCGCCAGCAGCTTGGGGGTAGGGACCTACAATGAGCAGTTCTTC.